The 27 T cell receptor beta chains listed next were all sequenced from one sample in a study of cytomegalovirus exposure and HLA in healthy donors (dated by TCRdb to between 2016 and 2019). The library was built by means of the immunoSEQ multiplex PCR assay. The multiplex PCR relied on a mix of 60 forward primers for TCR Vbeta segments and 13 reverse primers for TCR Jbeta segments. TCRdb mirrors the immuneACCESS table, restricted to in-frame sequences. Some clones are absent from its copies; in checked studies, under half trace to an unresolved V gene, and the reason for the others is unknown. The sample contains over 100,000 clones, 76% of them found a single time. The ten largest account for roughly 12% of the sample. Sequencing input: PBMCs. These receptors all stem from a woman in her thirties or forties in good health and CMV-seropositive.

V usage is TRBV7-2 and J usage is TRBJ2-1, with 7 bases fitting TRBD2. The CDR3 runs to 15 residues. Germline assignment: CDR1 SGHTA and CDR2 FQGNSA. V trimming: 3 bases; J trimming: 4 bases; junction bases outside the gene matches: 6. In DNA, the CDR3 is TGTGCCAGCAGCTTTGGGGGGGTAAAGTACAATGAGCAGTTCTTC. As protein: CASSFGGVKYNEQFF.

Concerning this clone itself: One junction end disagrees with the germline gene, perhaps due to a read error. The J gene is TRBJ2-3, the V gene TRBV11-1; possible D gene TRBD2, 6 bases. The germline gives CDR1 SGHAT, CDR2 FQDESV (reference sequence). The CDR3 runs to 12 residues. CDR3 bases: TGTGCCAGCACCTTAGGGACTGATACGCAGTATTTT. Amino acids: CASTLGTDTQYF.

This clone showed up just a few times. The genes are TRBV6-1 and TRBJ1-5; TRBD1 matches 8 bases. This CDR3 comprises 14 residues. Losses at the gene ends were 6 bases for V and 6 bases for J; bases not matched to a gene: 7. Germline loops: CDR1 MNHNS, CDR2 SASEGT. The CDR3 reads CASRERQGSQPQHF. The DNA of the CDR3 is TGTGCCAGCAGAGAAAGACAGGGGTCTCAGCCCCAGCATTTT.

This chain links TRBV19 with TRBJ2-2; 9 positions agree with TRBD2. In germline, CDR1 is LNHDA, CDR2 SQIVND (reference sequence). Losses at the gene ends were 7 bases for V and 0 bases for J; bases not matched to a gene: 9. CDR3 length: 17 amino acids. The CDR3 loop is CASTSWAGGPNTGELFF. DNA of the CDR3: TGTGCCAGTACTTCTTGGGCGGGGGGGCCGAACACCGGGGAGCTGTTTTTT.

The chain links TRBV7-2 to TRBJ2-2; the match to TRBD2 covers 7 bases. The germline CDR1 and CDR2 sequences are SGHTA and FQGNSA. The V and J ends lost 5 bases and 5 bases, in that order; junction bases with no gene match: 8. There are 15 residues in the CDR3. The CDR3 region is CASSLLTSTTGELFF. In nucleotides, the CDR3 is TGTGCCAGCAGCCTGCTGACTAGCACGACCGGGGAGCTGTTTTTT.

The J gene is TRBJ1-5, the V gene TRBV19; 8 bases fit TRBD1. Germline V gene sequence: CDR1 LNHDA, CDR2 SQIVND (reference sequence). Unmatched junction bases numbered 6, after V lost 5 bases and J lost 0 bases. The CDR3 sequence is 16 residues long. The CDR3 sequence: CASSGRGPYSNQPQHF. The CDR3 DNA sequence: TGTGCCAGTAGTGGCAGGGGGCCTTATAGCAATCAGCCCCAGCATTTT.

This rearrangement joins TRBV10-1 to TRBJ2-3; D is possibly TRBD1 (5 bases). V was trimmed by 0 bases and J by 4 bases, leaving 11 bases between them. Germline CDR1 WNHNN, CDR2 SYGVQD (reference sequence). This CDR3 region has 15 residues. The CDR3 bases are TGCGCCAGCAGTGAGTCCGGCAGGGAACCAGATACGCAGTATTTT. It translates to CASSESGREPDTQYF.

V usage is TRBV27 and J usage is TRBJ2-2, with a tentative D call TRBD2 (6 bases). The CDR3 totals 15 residues. Germline V CDR1 and CDR2: MNHEY, SMNVEV (reference sequence). The V gene lost 7 bases and the J gene lost 2 bases, with 14 bases spanning the gap. The CDR3 reads CASIGYGTNTGELFF. CDR3 nucleotides: TGTGCCAGCATAGGGTACGGGACTAACACCGGGGAGCTGTTTTTT.

This clone came up a few times. The chain uses TRBV6-5 and TRBJ2-1; a weak D match, TRBD1 (6 bases). This CDR3 has 14 amino acids. Germline values: CDR1 MNHEY, CDR2 SVGAGI. The V gene lost 6 bases and the J gene lost 7 bases, with 16 bases spanning the gap. CDR3 in DNA: TGTGCCAGCAGGCGGTCCGGGACAAAGAATGAGCAGTTCTTC. Its translation is CASRRSGTKNEQFF.

This clone was observed once. V usage is TRBV5-1 and J usage is TRBJ1-1, with D unresolved. This CDR3 has 14 residues. V lost 5 bases and J lost 0, with 11 bases in between. Germline V lookup: CDR1 SGHRS, CDR2 YFSETQ. Here the CDR3 reads CASRTRGMNTEAFF. The CDR3 nucleotides are TGCGCCAGCAGGACGCGAGGGATGAACACTGAAGCTTTCTTT.

This clone was picked up one time. The chain has TRBV9 and TRBJ1-5; D unclear. This CDR3 comprises 13 residues. Germline V gives CDR1 SGDLS, CDR2 YYNGEE. V lost 9 bases and J 0 bases, leaving 10 bases between the germline ends. The CDR3 DNA reads TGTGCCACCTATACAGATAGCAATCAGCCCCAGCATTTT. This sequence encodes CATYTDSNQPQHF.

This clone was seen only a few times. The chain couples TRBV5-1 to TRBJ1-2; no clear D gene. The CDR3 sequence is 15 residues long. Germline V gene lookup returns CDR1 SGHRS and CDR2 YFSETQ. Deletions cut 3 bases from V and 8 bases from J, with 20 bases between. CDR3 nucleotides: TGCGCCAGCAGCTCGGACCCGGGGAGGATAGAAGGCTACACCTTC. This codes for CASSSDPGRIEGYTF.

The rearrangement uses TRBV5-4 and TRBJ1-2; perhaps TRBD1 as D (6 bases). The germline CDR1 and CDR2 sequences are SGHNT and YYREEE (reference sequence). V was trimmed by 0 bases and J by 3 bases, leaving 9 bases between them. This CDR3 region has 14 residues. The CDR3 here is CASSLDQGHYGYTF. CDR3 nucleotides: TGTGCCAGCAGCTTGGATCAGGGGCACTATGGCTACACCTTC.

The chain has TRBV5-1 and TRBJ1-1; TRBD1 matches at 10 bases. The CDR3 sequence is 13 residues long. The V and J ends lost 7 bases and 4 bases, in that order; junction bases with no gene match: 4. Germline V gene lookup returns CDR1 SGHRS and CDR2 YFSETQ. The CDR3 is CASGRTGGTEAFF. The DNA for the CDR3 is TGCGCCAGCGGACGGACAGGGGGCACTGAAGCTTTCTTT. Full variable domain (rest looked up from reference TRBV5-1 and TRBJ1-1): KAGVTQTPRYLIKTRGQQVTLSCSPISGHRSVSWYQQTPGQGLQFLFEYFSETQRNKGNFPGRFSGRQFSNSRSEMNVSTLELGDSALYLCASGRTGGTEAFFGQGTRLTVV.

This clone was counted a few times. This rearrangement joins TRBV19 to TRBJ2-6; D perhaps matches TRBD2 (6 bases). CDR1 is LNHDA, CDR2 SQIVND, per germline (reference sequence). This CDR3 spans 17 amino acids. V lost 7 bases and J 0 bases, leaving 16 bases between the germline ends. The CDR3 region has the DNA TGTGCCAGTAACCCGGGGGAAATAAGCTCTGGGGCCAACGTCCTGACTTTC. Translation gives CASNPGEISSGANVLTF. Variable domain in full (rest from reference TRBV19 and TRBJ2-6): DGGITQSPKYLFRKEGQNVTLSCEQNLNHDAMYWYRQDPGQGLRLIYYSQIVNDFQKGDIAEGYSVSREKKESFPLTVTSAQKNPTAFYLCASNPGEISSGANVLTFGAGSRLTVL.

The chain has TRBV19 and TRBJ1-4; D call uncertain. Germline CDR1 and CDR2: LNHDA and SQIVND (reference sequence). The CDR3 is 14 residues long. The germline V and J ends were trimmed by 8 bases and 5 bases, with 15 bases remaining between them. Here the CDR3 reads CASGSGQANEKLFF. The CDR3 nucleotides are TGTGCCAGTGGAAGCGGGCAGGCCAATGAAAAACTGTTTTTT.

The count of this clone is one. The chain links TRBV19 to TRBJ1-1; TRBD1 matches 7 bases. The CDR3 loop spans 16 amino acids. Germline V gives CDR1 LNHDA, CDR2 SQIVND (reference sequence). The V gene end was trimmed by 5 bases and the J gene end by 0 bases; junction bases not matched to a gene: 9. The CDR3 DNA sequence: TGTGCCAGTAGTCCCTTACAGGGGACGATGAACACTGAAGCTTTCTTT. Its translation: CASSPLQGTMNTEAFF.

The V gene is TRBV19, the J gene TRBJ1-2, with D unclear. Trimming removed 1 base from V and 1 base from J, with 16 bases in between. The germline gives CDR1 LNHDA, CDR2 SQIVND (reference sequence). The CDR3 spans 17 residues. The CDR3 region is CASSIGVWRAYNYGYTF. In nucleotides, the CDR3 is TGTGCCAGTAGTATAGGCGTGTGGAGGGCCTATAACTATGGCTACACCTTC.

The J gene is TRBJ1-1, the V gene TRBV5-1; TRBD1 might be the D (5 bases). Germline V gives CDR1 SGHRS, CDR2 YFSETQ. V was pared by 1 base and J by 1 base, with 14 bases between. This CDR3 has 16 amino acids. DNA for the CDR3: TGCGCCAGCAGCTTGAGGGAGGGGTGGCCGAACACTGAAGCTTTCTTT. This translates into CASSLREGWPNTEAFF.

This clone was seen only a few times. The chain carries TRBV10-3 and TRBJ1-5; 11 bases fit TRBD1. This CDR3 contains 15 residues. Germline CDR1 ENHRY, CDR2 SYGVKD. After removal of 3 bases from V and 8 bases from J, the junction contained 6 bases not matched to a gene. This CDR3 is CAISDMGQGGKPQHF. CDR3 sequence (DNA): TGTGCCATCAGTGACATGGGACAGGGGGGTAAGCCCCAGCATTTT.

This clone was recorded a few times. The rearrangement uses TRBV6-6 and TRBJ1-3, with TRBD1 identical over 8 bases. This CDR3 region has 15 residues. With V trimmed by 7 bases and J by 4 bases, 9 bases remained unmatched. From germline, CDR1 is MNHNY and CDR2 SVGAGI (reference sequence). The chain's CDR3 is CASKPRTGLGNTIYF. The DNA for the CDR3 is TGTGCCAGCAAACCCAGGACAGGGTTAGGAAACACCATATATTTT.

The V call is TRBV19, the J call TRBJ2-3, with 9 nucleotides matching TRBD1. Looked up from germline, CDR1 is LNHDA and CDR2 is SQIVND (reference sequence). The J segment lost 8 bases and the V segment lost 0 bases, leaving 9 bases of the junction unmatched. The CDR3 loop spans 16 amino acids. This CDR3 is CASSIEAGTGLGTQYF. CDR3 sequence (DNA): TGTGCCAGTAGTATAGAGGCGGGGACAGGGCTCGGTACGCAGTATTTT.

V is TRBV5-4 and J is TRBJ1-1; 8 bases fit TRBD1. The CDR3 is 15 amino acids. Germline V gene sequence: CDR1 SGHNT, CDR2 YYREEE (reference sequence). V gave up 7 bases and J gave up 0 bases; unmatched junction bases: 8. CDR3 sequence reads: CASGGRDRLNTEAFF. Here the CDR3 DNA reads TGTGCCAGCGGGGGCCGGGACAGGTTGAACACTGAAGCTTTCTTT.

V is TRBV4-2 and J is TRBJ1-1; 11 positions match TRBD1. Unmatched junction bases numbered 4, after V lost 1 base and J lost 6 bases. Germline V gene lookup returns CDR1 LGHNA and CDR2 YNFKEQ. This CDR3 spans 15 amino acids. CDR3: CASSQGDRGYPEAFF. CDR3 DNA sequence: TGTGCCAGCAGCCAAGGGGACAGGGGGTATCCTGAAGCTTTCTTT.

CDR3 coding DNA: TGTGCCAGCAGTTTGGAGGGAGGGAGCGACTATGGCTACACCTTC. It codes for CASSLEGGSDYGYTF. The V and J genes are TRBV6-5 and TRBJ1-2, with D unclear. V was trimmed by 4 bases and J by 3 bases, leaving 15 bases between them. The CDR3 length is 15 residues. CDR1 is MNHEY, CDR2 SVGAGI, per germline.

In this sample, this clone turned up once. The chain has TRBV5-3 and TRBJ1-4; D gene unclear. TRBV5-3 is flagged as an ORF with uncertain function. The V gene lost 0 bases and the J gene lost 8 bases, with 11 bases spanning the gap. CDR3 length: 14 amino acids. This CDR3 reads CARSLGPEGEKLFF. In nucleotides, the CDR3 is TGTGCCAGAAGCTTGGGCCCAGAGGGCGAAAAACTGTTTTTT.

The chain carries TRBV6-1 and TRBJ2-7, with 8 nucleotides matching TRBD1. Germline V CDR1 and CDR2: MNHNS, SASEGT. The CDR3 totals 14 residues. V shed 6 bases and J 3 bases; nucleotides not matched to a gene: 7. CDR3 coding DNA: TGTGCCAGCAGCCCGGGACAGGATTTCTACGAGCAGTACTTC. The encoded protein is CASSPGQDFYEQYF.